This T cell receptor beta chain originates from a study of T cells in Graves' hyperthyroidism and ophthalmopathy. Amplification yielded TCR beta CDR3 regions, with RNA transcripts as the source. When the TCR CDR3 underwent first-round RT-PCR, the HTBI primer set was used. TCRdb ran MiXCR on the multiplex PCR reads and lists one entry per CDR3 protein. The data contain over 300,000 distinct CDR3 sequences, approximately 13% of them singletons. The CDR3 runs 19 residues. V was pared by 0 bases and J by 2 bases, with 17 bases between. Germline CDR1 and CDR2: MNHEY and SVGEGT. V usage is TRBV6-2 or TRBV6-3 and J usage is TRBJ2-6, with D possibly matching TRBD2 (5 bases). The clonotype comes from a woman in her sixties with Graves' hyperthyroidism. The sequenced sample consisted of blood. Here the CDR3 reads CASSYSTRAPLTGANVLTF. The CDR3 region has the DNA TGTGCCAGCAGTTACTCGACGCGGGCCCCTCTTACTGGGGCCAACGTCCTGACTTTC.